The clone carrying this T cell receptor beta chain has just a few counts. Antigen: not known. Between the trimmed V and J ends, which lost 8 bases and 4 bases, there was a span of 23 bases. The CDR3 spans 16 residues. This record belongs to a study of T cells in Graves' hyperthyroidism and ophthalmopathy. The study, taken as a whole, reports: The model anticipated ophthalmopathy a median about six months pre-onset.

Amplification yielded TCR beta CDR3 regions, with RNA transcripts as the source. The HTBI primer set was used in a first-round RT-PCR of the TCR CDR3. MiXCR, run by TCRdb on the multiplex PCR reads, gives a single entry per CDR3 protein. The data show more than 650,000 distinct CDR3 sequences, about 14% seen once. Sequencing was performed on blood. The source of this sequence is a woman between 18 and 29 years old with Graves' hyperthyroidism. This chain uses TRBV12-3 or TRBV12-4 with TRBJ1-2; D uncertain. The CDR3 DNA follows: TGTGCCAGCGGTACCTCCGATCCCCGCGCTATCTATGGCTACACCTTC. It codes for CASGTSDPRAIYGYTF.